This T cell receptor (beta chain) was recovered during a study of blood T cell repertoires in COVID-19. Repertoires were generated with immunoSEQ multiplex PCR, while TCRdb's copy carries only in-frame clones and drops some. The sample consists of fewer than 350,000 clones, 90% of them appearing once. Between the trimmed V and J ends, which lost 3 bases and 8 bases, there was a span of 10 bases. CDR3 length: 12 residues. The V gene's germline CDR1 is MDHEN and CDR2 SYDVKM. In its sample, this clone was seen once. The sample was PBMCs or T cells enriched from blood (not recorded which). This TCR derives from a woman between 18 and 30 years old with acute COVID-19. The chain links TRBV28 to TRBJ1-2; D is ambiguous. The CDR3 DNA reads TGTGCCAGCAGTTTGTGGGCCAGAGGCTACACCTTC. Encoded protein: CASSLWARGYTF.